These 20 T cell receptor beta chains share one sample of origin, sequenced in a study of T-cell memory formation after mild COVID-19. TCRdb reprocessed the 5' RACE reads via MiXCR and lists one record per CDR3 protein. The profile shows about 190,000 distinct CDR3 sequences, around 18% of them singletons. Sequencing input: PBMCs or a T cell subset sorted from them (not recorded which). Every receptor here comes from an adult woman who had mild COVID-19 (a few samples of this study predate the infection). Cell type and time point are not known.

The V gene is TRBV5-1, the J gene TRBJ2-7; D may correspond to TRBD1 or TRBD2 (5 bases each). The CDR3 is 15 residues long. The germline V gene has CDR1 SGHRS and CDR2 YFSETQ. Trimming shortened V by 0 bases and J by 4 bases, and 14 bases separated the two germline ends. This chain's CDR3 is CASSLGPGDDYEQYF. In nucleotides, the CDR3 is TGCGCCAGCAGCTTGGGGCCCGGGGACGATTACGAGCAGTACTTC.

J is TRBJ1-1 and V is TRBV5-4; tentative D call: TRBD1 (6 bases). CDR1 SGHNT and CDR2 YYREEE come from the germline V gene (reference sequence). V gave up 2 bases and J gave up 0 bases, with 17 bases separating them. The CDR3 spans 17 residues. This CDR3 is CASSFVGGITMNTEAFF. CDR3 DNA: TGTGCCAGCAGCTTCGTCGGGGGCATAACAATGAACACTGAAGCTTTCTTT.

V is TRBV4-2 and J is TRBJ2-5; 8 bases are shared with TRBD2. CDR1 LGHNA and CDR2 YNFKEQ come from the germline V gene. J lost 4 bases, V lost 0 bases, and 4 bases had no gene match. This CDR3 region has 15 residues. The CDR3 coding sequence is TGTGCCAGCAGCCAAGATCTCCTAGCGGGAGAGACCCAGTACTTC. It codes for CASSQDLLAGETQYF.

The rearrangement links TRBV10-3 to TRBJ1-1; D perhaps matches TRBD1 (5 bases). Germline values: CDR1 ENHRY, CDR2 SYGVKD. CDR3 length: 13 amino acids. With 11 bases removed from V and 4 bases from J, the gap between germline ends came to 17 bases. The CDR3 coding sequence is TGTGCCGCCGCGGGGGGGGGAAGCACTGAAGCTTTCTTT. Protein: CAAAGGGSTEAFF.

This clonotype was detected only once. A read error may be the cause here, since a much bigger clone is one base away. The CDR3 sequence: CASSINTEAFF. CDR3 nucleotide sequence: TGTGCCAGCAGCATTAACACTGAAGCTTTCTTT. The rearrangement uses TRBV5-6 and TRBJ1-1; D not resolved. The CDR3 covers 11 residues. The V and J ends lost 4 bases and 2 bases respectively, with 3 bases between them. The germline CDR1 and CDR2 sequences are SGHDT and YYEEEE.

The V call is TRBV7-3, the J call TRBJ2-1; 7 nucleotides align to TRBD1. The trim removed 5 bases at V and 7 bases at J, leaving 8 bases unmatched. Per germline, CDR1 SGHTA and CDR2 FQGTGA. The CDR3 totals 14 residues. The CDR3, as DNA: TGTGCCAGCAGCGCACCGGGACAGCGGAATGAGCAGTTCTTC. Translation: CASSAPGQRNEQFF.

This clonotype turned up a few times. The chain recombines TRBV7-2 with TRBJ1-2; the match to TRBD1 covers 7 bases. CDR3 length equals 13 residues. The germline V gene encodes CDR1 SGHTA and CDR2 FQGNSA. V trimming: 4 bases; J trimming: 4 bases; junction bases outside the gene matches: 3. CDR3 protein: CASSWGTAYGYTF. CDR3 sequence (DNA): TGTGCCAGCAGCTGGGGGACAGCCTATGGCTACACCTTC.

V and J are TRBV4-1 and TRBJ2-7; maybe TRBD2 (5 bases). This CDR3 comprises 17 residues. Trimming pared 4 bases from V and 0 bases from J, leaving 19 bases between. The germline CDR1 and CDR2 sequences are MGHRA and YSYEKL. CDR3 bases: TGCGCCAGCAGCCGGCGGGTGGCAGGCGAAAGCTCCTACGAGCAGTACTTC. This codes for CASSRRVAGESSYEQYF.

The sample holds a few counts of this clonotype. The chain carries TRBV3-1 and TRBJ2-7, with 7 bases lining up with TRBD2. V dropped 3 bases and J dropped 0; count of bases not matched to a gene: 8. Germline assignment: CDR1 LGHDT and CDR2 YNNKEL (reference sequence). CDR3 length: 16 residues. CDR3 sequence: CASSQVRGGGSYEQYF. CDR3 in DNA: TGTGCCAGCAGCCAGGTACGGGGCGGGGGCTCCTACGAGCAGTACTTC.

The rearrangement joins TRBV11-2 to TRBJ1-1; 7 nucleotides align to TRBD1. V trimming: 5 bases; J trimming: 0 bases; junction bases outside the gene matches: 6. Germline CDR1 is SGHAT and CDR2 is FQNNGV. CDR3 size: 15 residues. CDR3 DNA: TGTGCCAGCAGCACGAGGACAGGATTGAACACTGAAGCTTTCTTT. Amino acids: CASSTRTGLNTEAFF.

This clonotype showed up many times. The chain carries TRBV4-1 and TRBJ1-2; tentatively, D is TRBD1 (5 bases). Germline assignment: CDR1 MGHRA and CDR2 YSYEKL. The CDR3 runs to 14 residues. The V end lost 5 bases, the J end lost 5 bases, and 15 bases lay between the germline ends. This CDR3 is CASSTTRGDYGYTF. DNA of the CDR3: TGCGCCAGCAGCACTACTCGGGGCGATTATGGCTACACCTTC.

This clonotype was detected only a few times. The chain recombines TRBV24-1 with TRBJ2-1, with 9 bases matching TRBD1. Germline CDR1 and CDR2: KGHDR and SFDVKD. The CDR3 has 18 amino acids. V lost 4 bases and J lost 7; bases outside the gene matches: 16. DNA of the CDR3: TGTGCCACCAGTGAGCTTTATTCCGGGACAGGGTCTGAAAATGAGCAGTTCTTC. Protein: CATSELYSGTGSENEQFF.

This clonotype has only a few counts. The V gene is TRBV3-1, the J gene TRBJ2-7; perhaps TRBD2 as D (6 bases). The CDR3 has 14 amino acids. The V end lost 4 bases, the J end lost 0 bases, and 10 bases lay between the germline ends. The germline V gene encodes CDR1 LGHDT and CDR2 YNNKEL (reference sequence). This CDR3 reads CASSPGTYSYEQYF. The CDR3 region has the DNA TGTGCCAGCAGCCCGGGGACTTACTCCTACGAGCAGTACTTC.

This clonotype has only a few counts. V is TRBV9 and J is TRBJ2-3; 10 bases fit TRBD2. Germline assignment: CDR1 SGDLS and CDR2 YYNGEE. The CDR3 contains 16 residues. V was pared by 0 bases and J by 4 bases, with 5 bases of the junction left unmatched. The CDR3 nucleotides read TGTGCCAGCAGCGTAGGAGCGGGGGGGAGAGCAGATACGCAGTATTTT. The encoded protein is CASSVGAGGRADTQYF.

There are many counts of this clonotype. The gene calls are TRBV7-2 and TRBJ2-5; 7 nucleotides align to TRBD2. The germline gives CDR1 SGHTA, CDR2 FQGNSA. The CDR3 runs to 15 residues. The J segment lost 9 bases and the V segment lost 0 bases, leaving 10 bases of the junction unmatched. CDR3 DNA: TGTGCCAGCAGCTTAGCGGCGGGGGAGGCGACCTCCCAGTACTTC. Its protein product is CASSLAAGEATSQYF. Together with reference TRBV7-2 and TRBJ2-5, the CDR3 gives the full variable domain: GAGVSQSPSNKVTEKGKDVELRCDPISGHTALYWYRQSLGQGLEFLIYFQGNSAPDKSGLPSDRFSAERTGGSVSTLTIQRTQQEDSAVYLCASSLAAGEATSQYFGPGTRLLVL.

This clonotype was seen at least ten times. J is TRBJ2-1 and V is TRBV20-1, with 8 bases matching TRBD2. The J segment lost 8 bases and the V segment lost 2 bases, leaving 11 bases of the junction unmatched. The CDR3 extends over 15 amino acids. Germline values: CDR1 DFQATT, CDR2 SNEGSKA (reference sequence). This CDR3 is CSARSRRTSTYEQFF. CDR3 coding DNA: TGCAGTGCTAGATCAAGGCGGACTAGCACATATGAGCAGTTCTTC.

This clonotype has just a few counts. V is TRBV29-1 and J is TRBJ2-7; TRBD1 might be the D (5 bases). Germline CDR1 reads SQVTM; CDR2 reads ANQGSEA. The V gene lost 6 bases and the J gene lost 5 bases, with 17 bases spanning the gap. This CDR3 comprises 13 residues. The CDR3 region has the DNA TGCAGCGTAGTCACGAGTGGACATCACGAGCAGTACTTC. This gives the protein CSVVTSGHHEQYF.

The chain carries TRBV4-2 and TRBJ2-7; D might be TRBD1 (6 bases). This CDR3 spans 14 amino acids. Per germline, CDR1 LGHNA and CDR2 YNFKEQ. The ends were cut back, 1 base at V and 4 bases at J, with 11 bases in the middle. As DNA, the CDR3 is TGTGCCAGCAGCCAAGCGGGGACATTATACGAGCAGTACTTC. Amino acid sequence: CASSQAGTLYEQYF.

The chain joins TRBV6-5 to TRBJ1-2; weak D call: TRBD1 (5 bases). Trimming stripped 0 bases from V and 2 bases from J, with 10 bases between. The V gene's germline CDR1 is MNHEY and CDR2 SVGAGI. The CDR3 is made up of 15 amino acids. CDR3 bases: TGTGCCAGCAGTTACTCAGGGGCGGGCAACTATGGCTACACCTTC. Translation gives CASSYSGAGNYGYTF.

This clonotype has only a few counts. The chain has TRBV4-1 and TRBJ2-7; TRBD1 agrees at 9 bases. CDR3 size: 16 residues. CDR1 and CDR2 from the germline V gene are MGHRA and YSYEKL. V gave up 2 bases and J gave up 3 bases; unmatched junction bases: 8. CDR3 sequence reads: CASSQSPTGGIYEQYF. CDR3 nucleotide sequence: TGCGCCAGCAGCCAATCCCCGACAGGGGGGATCTACGAGCAGTACTTC.